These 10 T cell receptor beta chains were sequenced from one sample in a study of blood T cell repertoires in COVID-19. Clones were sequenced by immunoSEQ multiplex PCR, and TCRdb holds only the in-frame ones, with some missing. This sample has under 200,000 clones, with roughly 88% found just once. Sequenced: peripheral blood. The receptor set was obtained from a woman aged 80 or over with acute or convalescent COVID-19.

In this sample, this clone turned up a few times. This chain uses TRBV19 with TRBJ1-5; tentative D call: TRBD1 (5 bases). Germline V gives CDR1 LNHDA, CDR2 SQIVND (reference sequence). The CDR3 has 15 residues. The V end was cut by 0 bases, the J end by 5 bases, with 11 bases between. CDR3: CASSIDAQGYQPQHF. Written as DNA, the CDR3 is TGTGCCAGTAGTATAGATGCGCAGGGTTATCAGCCCCAGCATTTT.

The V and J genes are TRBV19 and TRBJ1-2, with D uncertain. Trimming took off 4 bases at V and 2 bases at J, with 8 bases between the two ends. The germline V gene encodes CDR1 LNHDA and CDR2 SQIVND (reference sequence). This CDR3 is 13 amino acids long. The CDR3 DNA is TGTGCCAGTAGTACCGGACTGAACTATGGCTACACCTTC. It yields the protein CASSTGLNYGYTF.

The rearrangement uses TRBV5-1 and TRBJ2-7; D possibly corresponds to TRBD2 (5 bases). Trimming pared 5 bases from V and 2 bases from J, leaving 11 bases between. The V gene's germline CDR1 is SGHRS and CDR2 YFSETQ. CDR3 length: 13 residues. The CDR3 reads CASRLDGAYEQYF. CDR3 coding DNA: TGCGCCAGCAGATTAGACGGGGCCTACGAGCAGTACTTC.

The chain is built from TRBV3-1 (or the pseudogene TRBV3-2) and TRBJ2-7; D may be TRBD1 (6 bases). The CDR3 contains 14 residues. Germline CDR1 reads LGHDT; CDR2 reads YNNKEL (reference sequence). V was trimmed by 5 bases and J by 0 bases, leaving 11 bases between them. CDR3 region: CASSTRTASYEQYF. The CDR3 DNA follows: TGTGCCAGCAGCACCCGGACAGCCTCCTACGAGCAGTACTTC.

CDR3 nucleotide sequence: TGTGCCAGCAGCGTAGCCGGGACAGCTTACACCGGGGAGCTGTTTTTT. This translates into CASSVAGTAYTGELFF. The V gene is TRBV9, the J gene TRBJ2-2, with 7 bases aligning to TRBD1. The CDR3 sequence is 16 residues long. Germline V gene lookup returns CDR1 SGDLS and CDR2 YYNGEE. Trimming took 0 bases from V and 3 from J; bases not matched to a gene: 5.

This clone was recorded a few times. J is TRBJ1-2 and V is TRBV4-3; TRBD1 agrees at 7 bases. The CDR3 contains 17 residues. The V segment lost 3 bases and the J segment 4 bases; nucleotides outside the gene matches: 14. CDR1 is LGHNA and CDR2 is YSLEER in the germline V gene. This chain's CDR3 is CASSQERGQEWGYGYTF. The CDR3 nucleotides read TGCGCCAGCAGCCAGGAAAGGGGGCAGGAATGGGGCTATGGCTACACCTTC.

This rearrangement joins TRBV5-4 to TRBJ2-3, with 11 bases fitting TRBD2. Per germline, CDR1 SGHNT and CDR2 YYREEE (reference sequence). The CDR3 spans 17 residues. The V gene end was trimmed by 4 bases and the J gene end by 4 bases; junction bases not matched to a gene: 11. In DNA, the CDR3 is TGTGCCAGCAGCGCTTACCCGGGACTAGCGGTCCCAGATACGCAGTATTTT. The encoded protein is CASSAYPGLAVPDTQYF.

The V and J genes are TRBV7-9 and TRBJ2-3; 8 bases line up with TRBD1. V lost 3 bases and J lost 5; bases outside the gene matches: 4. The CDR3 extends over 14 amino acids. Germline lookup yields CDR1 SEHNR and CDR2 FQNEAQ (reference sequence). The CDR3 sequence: CASSLTGVEDTQYF. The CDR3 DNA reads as TGTGCCAGCAGCTTGACAGGGGTGGAAGATACGCAGTATTTT. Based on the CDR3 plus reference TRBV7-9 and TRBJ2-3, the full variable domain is DTGVSQNPRHKITKRGQNVTFRCDPISEHNRLYWYRQTLGQGPEFLTYFQNEAQLEKSRLLSDRFSAERPKGSFSTLEIQRTEQGDSAMYLCASSLTGVEDTQYFGPGTRLTVL.

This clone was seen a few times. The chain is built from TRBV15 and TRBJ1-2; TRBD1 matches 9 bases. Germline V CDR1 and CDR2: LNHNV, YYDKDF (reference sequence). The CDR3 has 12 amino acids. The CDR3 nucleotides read TGTGCTAAGACGGGACAGGGCGATGGCTACACCTTC. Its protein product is CAKTGQGDGYTF.

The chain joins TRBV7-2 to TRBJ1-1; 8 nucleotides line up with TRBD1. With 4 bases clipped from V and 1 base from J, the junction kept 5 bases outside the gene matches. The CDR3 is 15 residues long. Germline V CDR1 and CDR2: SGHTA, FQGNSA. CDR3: CASSYSGTGNTEAFF. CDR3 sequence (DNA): TGTGCCAGCAGCTACTCCGGGACAGGGAACACTGAAGCTTTCTTT.